Listed here are 12 T cell receptor beta chains from one sample, sequenced in a study of shared clonotypes between healthy human individuals. The data were produced by immunoSEQ multiplex PCR, yet TCRdb's version contains in-frame clones alone and is incomplete. The data contain a few million clones, just under 95% of them singletons. Sequencing was performed on naive CD4+ T cells from PBMCs. Subset given: CD45RA+ positively selected. The source is a man younger than 35 in good health. Some clones in this sample may be carry-over from other donors' samples.

This clone was found once. The chain carries TRBV7-8 and TRBJ2-5, with a tentative D call TRBD2 (6 bases). V lost 5 bases and J lost 2, with 9 bases in between. The germline CDR1 and CDR2 sequences are SGHVS and FQNEAQ. CDR3 size: 13 residues. CDR3 loop: CASSPGGQETQYF. For the CDR3, the DNA is TGTGCCAGCAGCCCTGGGGGGCAAGAGACCCAGTACTTC.

Notes on this clone: The junction differs from germline at one of its ends, possibly a read error. The rearrangement uses TRBV6-1 and TRBJ2-7; D ambiguous. The CDR3 length is 13 residues. CDR1 and CDR2 (germline): MNHNS, SASEGT. The CDR3 nucleotides read TGTGCCAGCAGGGACCCCGCGCCCCTGAGACCTCACTTC. Its protein is CASRDPAPLRPHF.

V gene TRBV7-9 combines with J gene TRBJ2-1; a possible D gene is TRBD2 (6 bases). V gave up 5 bases and J gave up 0 bases, with 23 bases separating them. The germline gives CDR1 SEHNR, CDR2 FQNEAQ (reference sequence). The CDR3 has 19 residues. The DNA of the CDR3 is TGTGCCAGCAGCGTCCCCCGGGGGTCCGGGTCAAGCTCCTACAATGAGCAGTTCTTC. Its protein product is CASSVPRGSGSSSYNEQFF.

This chain links TRBV14 with TRBJ2-1; 10 positions agree with TRBD2. The CDR3 spans 15 residues. V lost 2 bases, J lost 7 bases, and 5 bases stayed unmatched. The germline V gene has CDR1 SGHDN and CDR2 FVKESK. CDR3 protein: CASSQRTSGGNEQFF. As DNA, the CDR3 is TGTGCCAGCAGCCAAAGGACTAGCGGTGGGAATGAGCAGTTCTTC.

V and J are TRBV5-4 and TRBJ1-1; D is uncertain. The CDR3 contains 15 residues. The germline gives CDR1 SGHNT, CDR2 YYREEE (reference sequence). The V end was cut by 4 bases, the J end by 1 base, with 14 bases between. CDR3 nucleotide sequence: TGTGCCAGCAGCCCCAAAGGTTCTAGGAACACTGAAGCTTTCTTT. Its translation: CASSPKGSRNTEAFF.

This clone has just one count. This chain uses TRBV18 with TRBJ1-3; D gene ambiguous. Deletions cut 2 bases from V and 2 bases from J, with 22 bases between. Looked up from germline, CDR1 is KGHSH and CDR2 is LQKENI. The CDR3 sequence is 19 residues long. CDR3 region: CASSPSVLRQREPGNTIYF. The CDR3 coding sequence is TGTGCCAGCTCACCAAGTGTCCTTCGGCAGAGAGAACCTGGAAACACCATATATTTT.

This clone was detected only once. This chain joins TRBV5-4 and TRBJ1-5; D is possibly TRBD1 (5 bases). The CDR3 sequence is 15 residues long. Germline CDR1 SGHNT, CDR2 YYREEE (reference sequence). The V end lost 0 bases, the J end lost 2 bases, and 9 bases lay between the germline ends. The CDR3 DNA follows: TGTGCCAGCAGCTTGGGGACATCCGGCAATCAGCCCCAGCATTTT. Its protein is CASSLGTSGNQPQHF.

V usage is TRBV9 and J usage is TRBJ1-4, with D unclear. In germline, CDR1 is SGDLS, CDR2 YYNGEE. This CDR3 has 14 amino acids. The germline V and J ends were trimmed by 6 bases and 3 bases, with 12 bases remaining between them. CDR3 sequence (DNA): TGTGCCAGCACACCTCAGGCGGCTAATGAAAAACTGTTTTTT. This translates into CASTPQAANEKLFF.

The V gene is TRBV28, the J gene TRBJ2-6, with TRBD1 matching 8 bases. The CDR3 spans 17 residues. J gave up 0 bases and V 6 bases, and 7 bases lay outside the gene matches. In germline, CDR1 is MDHEN, CDR2 SYDVKM. The CDR3 DNA follows: TGTGCCAGCAGACCCGGACAGGGCCTCTCTGGGGCCAACGTCCTGACTTTC. It specifies CASRPGQGLSGANVLTF.

The rearrangement uses TRBV5-1 and TRBJ2-1; tentatively, D is TRBD1 (7 bases). Germline V gene lookup returns CDR1 SGHRS and CDR2 YFSETQ. The CDR3 spans 17 residues. Deletions cut 5 bases from V and 6 bases from J, with 24 bases between. Written as DNA, the CDR3 is TGCGCCAGCAGTGGACCCCCGGACAGGCGGGATCTCAATGAGCAGTTCTTC. It codes for CASSGPPDRRDLNEQFF.

Written as DNA, the CDR3 is TGTGCTAGTGGTTTGGTACTGGGGGCTGGGGACAATGAGCAGTTCTTC. Translated: CASGLVLGAGDNEQFF. This chain connects TRBV12-5 to TRBJ2-1, with D tentatively TRBD1 (6 bases). Deletions cut 0 bases from V and 5 bases from J, with 14 bases between. CDR3 length: 16 amino acids. CDR1 is LGHNT and CDR2 is FRNRAP in the germline V gene.

CDR3: CASSQGGHAREAFF. The CDR3 nucleotides read TGTGCCAGTAGTCAGGGGGGGCATGCCCGTGAAGCTTTCTTT. This chain links TRBV19 with TRBJ1-1; 7 positions agree with TRBD1. The germline CDR1 and CDR2 sequences are LNHDA and SQIVND (reference sequence). V lost 5 bases and J lost 7; bases outside the gene matches: 10. The CDR3 is made up of 14 amino acids.